A selection of T cell receptor beta chains follows, all from one sample in a study of blood T cell repertoires in COVID-19. TCRdb keeps only in-frame clones here, not all; method: immunoSEQ multiplex PCR. This table has under 75,000 clones, approximately 80% appearing once. The sequenced material came from peripheral blood. The source of these receptors is a woman over 75 with acute or convalescent COVID-19. Both conserved end residues are part of each CDR3. A D gene is named only where the DNA matches it firmly. Some rows have no size entry. The others give once, few or many, or a class for an expanded clone.

TRBD1	TRBJ2-1	.	TRBV6-5	CASQERTGGNEQFF	TGTGCCAGCCAGGAACGGACAGGGGGCAATGAGCAGTTCTTC
TRBD2	TRBJ2-7	.	TRBV30	CAWSDLFRAGVYEQYF	TGTGCCTGGAGTGACCTTTTCCGGGCGGGAGTTTATGAGCAGTACTTC
TRBD2	TRBJ2-3	.	TRBV28	CASSRGRFPDTQYF	TGTGCCAGCAGCCGCGGGAGGTTCCCAGATACGCAGTATTTT
.	TRBJ1-3	.	TRBV5-1	CASSEGSGAGNTIYF	TGCGCCAGCAGCGAGGGGTCAGGGGCTGGAAACACCATATATTTT
TRBD2	TRBJ2-5	once	TRBV6-5	CASSYSGGRSETQYF	TGTGCCAGCAGTTACTCCGGGGGGAGGTCGGAGACCCAGTACTTC
.	TRBJ2-7	.	TRBV3-1/TRBV3-2	CASSQDGAITYEQYF	TGTGCCAGCAGCCAAGATGGGGCCATCACCTACGAGCAGTACTTC
.	TRBJ1-5	.	TRBV5-1	CASSIRAGGNQPQHF	TGCGCCAGCAGCATTCGGGCGGGGGGAAATCAGCCCCAGCATTTT
TRBD2	TRBJ2-2	.	TRBV3-1/TRBV3-2	CASSQGLATGELFF	TGTGCCAGCAGCCAGGGACTAGCTACGGGGGAGCTGTTTTTT
.	TRBJ2-7	.	TRBV27	CASRFRTRASYEQYF	TGTGCCAGCAGATTCCGGACTCGAGCCTCATACGAGCAGTACTTC
.	TRBJ2-3	many	TRBV24-1	CATASSALTDTQYF	TGTGCCACCGCTTCTAGCGCCCTCACAGATACGCAGTATTTT
.	TRBJ1-1	.	TRBV27	CASSFMRGKTEAFF	TGTGCCAGCAGTTTCATGAGGGGGAAGACTGAAGCTTTCTTT
.	TRBJ1-5	.	TRBV29-1	CSAKRGANQPQHF	TGCAGCGCCAAGCGGGGAGCAAATCAGCCCCAGCATTTT
.	TRBJ1-4	.	TRBV2	CASSPGAGGNEKLFF	TGTGCCAGCAGTCCGGGGGCGGGAGGGAATGAAAAACTGTTTTTT
.	TRBJ2-7	.	TRBV7-9	CASNPSEVSYEQYF	TGTGCCAGCAACCCCAGTGAGGTCTCCTACGAGCAGTACTTC
.	TRBJ2-1	.	TRBV7-8	CASSLRRDSYYNEQFF	TGTGCCAGCAGCTTAAGGAGGGACTCCTACTACAATGAGCAGTTCTTC
TRBD2	TRBJ2-7	.	TRBV5-4	CASSPAGRKSEQYF	TGTGCCAGCAGCCCAGCGGGGAGGAAATCCGAGCAGTACTTC
TRBD2	TRBJ2-1	.	TRBV6-1	CASSEAPAGVYNEQFF	TGTGCCAGCAGTGAAGCCCCTGCGGGAGTCTACAATGAGCAGTTCTTC
.	TRBJ1-2	.	TRBV5-1	CASSLNSQYGYTF	TGCGCCAGCAGCTTGAACAGCCAGTATGGCTACACCTTC
.	TRBJ1-1	.	TRBV18	CASSPGLMNTEAFF	TGTGCCAGCTCACCAGGACTGATGAACACTGAAGCTTTCTTT
TRBD1	TRBJ2-1	.	TRBV11-2	CASSLVGARGYDEQFF	TGTGCCAGCAGCTTGGTAGGGGCCAGGGGGTACGATGAGCAGTTCTTC
.	TRBJ2-3	few	TRBV4-1	CASSHEGRWPGSTDTQYF	TGCGCCAGCAGCCACGAAGGCCGTTGGCCGGGGAGCACAGATACGCAGTATTTT
TRBD1	TRBJ1-5	many	TRBV7-2	CASSHGQAEEPQHF	TGTGCCAGCAGCCATGGACAGGCCGAAGAGCCCCAGCATTTT
TRBD2	TRBJ2-7	few	TRBV6-5	CASSSGLAVGVEQYF	TGTGCCAGCAGTTCGGGACTAGCGGTTGGTGTCGAGCAGTACTTC
.	TRBJ2-1	.	TRBV2	CASSEALAGVLFF	TGTGCCAGCAGTGAAGCGCTGGCAGGGGTCCTGTTCTTC
TRBD1	TRBJ2-5	.	TRBV6-5	CASSYGGQGYETQYF	TGTGCCAGCAGTTACGGGGGACAGGGGTACGAGACCCAGTACTTC
TRBD2	TRBJ2-1	.	TRBV14	CASSHMGGLDYNEQFF	TGTGCCAGCAGCCACATGGGGGGACTAGATTACAATGAGCAGTTCTTC
.	TRBJ1-2	.	TRBV2	CASSTGSNNYGYTF	TGTGCCAGCAGCACCGGGTCTAATAACTATGGCTACACCTTC
TRBD2	TRBJ2-1	.	TRBV11-2	CASSLEGPSGHNEQFF	TGTGCCAGCAGCTTAGAAGGGCCTAGCGGACACAATGAGCAGTTCTTC
TRBD2	TRBJ2-7	few	TRBV27	CASSLYLAGGYEQYF	TGTGCCAGCAGTTTATACCTAGCGGGAGGGTACGAGCAGTACTTC
TRBD1	TRBJ1-1	.	TRBV3-1/TRBV3-2	CASSPRTGHTEAFF	TGTGCCAGCAGCCCACGGACAGGGCACACTGAAGCTTTCTTT
TRBD1	TRBJ2-5	.	TRBV30	CAWKPQGALGETQYF	TGTGCCTGGAAACCTCAGGGGGCGCTGGGAGAGACCCAGTACTTC
.	TRBJ2-7	.	TRBV6-5	CASSYSRGDYEQYF	TGTGCCAGCAGTTACTCGCGAGGAGACTACGAGCAGTACTTC
TRBD1	TRBJ1-5	.	TRBV28	CASSYRDRTPQHF	TGTGCCAGCAGTTACCGGGACAGGACCCCCCAGCATTTT
TRBD2	TRBJ2-4	few	TRBV12-5	CASGPDGRKGYIQYF	TGTGCTAGTGGTCCCGACGGGAGGAAAGGTTACATTCAGTACTTC
.	TRBJ2-3	.	TRBV27	CASSFQRKDTQYF	TGTGCCAGCAGTTTCCAGCGGAAAGATACGCAGTATTTT
.	TRBJ2-3	.	TRBV29-1	CSVGQGLGDTQYF	TGCAGCGTTGGTCAGGGCTTGGGAGATACGCAGTATTTT
.	TRBJ1-1	.	TRBV5-4	CASSLFKGGGTEAFF	TGTGCCAGCAGCTTGTTTAAGGGTGGGGGGACTGAAGCTTTCTTT
TRBD2	TRBJ2-5	.	TRBV5-5	CASSLDLAVPRYF	TGTGCCAGCAGCTTGGATCTAGCGGTCCCCCGGTACTTC
.	TRBJ1-1	few	TRBV5-1	CASSLQLQNTEAFF	TGCGCCAGCAGCCTACAACTACAGAACACTGAAGCTTTCTTT
.	TRBJ1-3	.	TRBV10-3	CAISESLGSGNTIYF	TGTGCCATCAGTGAGTCGCTCGGCTCTGGAAACACCATATATTTT
TRBD1	TRBJ1-5	.	TRBV19	CASSIRDRRNQPQHF	TGTGCCAGTAGTATAAGGGACAGGCGCAATCAGCCCCAGCATTTT
.	TRBJ2-5	.	TRBV28	CASSSLVGLQETQYF	TGTGCCAGCAGTTCATTGGTGGGCCTCCAAGAGACCCAGTACTTC
.	TRBJ1-5	.	TRBV28	CASSLSTRGNQPQHF	TGTGCCAGCAGTTTGTCTACTCGAGGGAACCAGCCCCAGCATTTT
.	TRBJ2-7	.	TRBV6-1	CASSETLRGRSSYEQYF	TGTGCCAGCAGTGAAACCCTACGGGGGAGAAGCTCCTACGAGCAGTACTTC
.	TRBJ2-1	.	TRBV11-3	CASSLYYGEAYQFF	TGTGCCAGCAGCTTGTATTACGGGGAGGCCTATCAGTTCTTC
.	TRBJ2-4	.	TRBV13	CASSLAGMHIQYF	TGTGCCAGCAGCTTAGCAGGGATGCACATTCAGTACTTC
TRBD2	TRBJ2-2	.	TRBV28	CASSLAGAGTGELFF	TGTGCCAGCAGTCTAGCGGGAGCCGGAACCGGGGAGCTGTTTTTT
TRBD2	TRBJ2-5	.	TRBV5-1	CASSLPSGSQETQYF	TGCGCCAGCAGCTTACCTAGCGGGAGCCAAGAGACCCAGTACTTC
TRBD1	TRBJ1-1	.	TRBV9	CASSVDPGQGGRTEAFF	TGTGCCAGCAGCGTAGACCCGGGACAGGGGGGTCGGACTGAAGCTTTCTTT
.	TRBJ2-2	few	TRBV15	CATSRDISGELFF	TGTGCCACCAGCAGAGATATATCCGGGGAGCTGTTTTTT
.	TRBJ2-1	.	TRBV5-1	CASSLVGLALYNEQFF	TGCGCCAGCAGCCTGGTCGGGCTAGCGCTATACAATGAGCAGTTCTTC
TRBD1	TRBJ1-3	.	TRBV14	CASSQSRQGPGNTIYF	TGTGCCAGCAGCCAGTCCCGACAGGGACCTGGAAACACCATATATTTT
.	TRBJ1-1	.	TRBV19	CASSEGATEAFF	TGTGCCAGTAGTGAGGGCGCAACTGAAGCTTTCTTT
.	TRBJ1-4	.	TRBV5-1	CASSLLGGSNEKLFF	TGCGCCAGCAGTCTGTTGGGAGGGTCTAATGAAAAACTGTTTTTT
.	TRBJ1-1	few	TRBV5-5	CASSLSQGGPLNTEAFF	TGTGCCAGCAGCTTGTCCCAGGGAGGGCCCTTGAACACTGAAGCTTTCTTT